One sample yielded the 7 T cell receptor beta chains listed below, sequenced in a study of T cells in Graves' hyperthyroidism and ophthalmopathy. Amplification of TCR beta CDR3 regions was performed using RNA transcripts as template. The primer set for the first-round RT-PCR of the TCR CDR3 was HTBI. TCRdb re-analysed the multiplex PCR reads in MiXCR, keeping a single row per CDR3 protein. The table shows about 510,000 distinct CDR3 sequences, with 46% occurring only once. The material sequenced was peripheral blood or thyroid tissue (not recorded which). The receptors come from an adult woman with Graves' disease, either hyperthyroidism or ophthalmopathy (not recorded which).

The genes are TRBV20-1 and TRBJ1-2; D may be TRBD1 (6 bases). V lost 6 bases and J 5 bases, leaving 22 bases between the germline ends. Germline CDR1 and CDR2: DFQATT and SNEGSKA (reference sequence). The CDR3 contains 15 residues. CDR3 region: CSAEGGRGAGYGYTF. Here the CDR3 DNA reads TGCAGTGCCGAGGGGGGCAGGGGCGCTGGTTATGGCTACACCTTC.

This clonotype was counted between two and nine times. The V and J genes are TRBV28 and TRBJ1-1; TRBD1 aligns across 7 bases. The CDR3 covers 13 residues. After removal of 6 bases from V and 6 bases from J, the junction contained 7 bases not matched to a gene. Per the germline V gene, CDR1 is MDHEN and CDR2 is SYDVKM. As DNA, the CDR3 is TGTGCCAGCAGCAGACAGGGTCCCCCTGAAGCTTTCTTT. Its translation is CASSRQGPPEAFF.

This clonotype was seen only a few times. The chain combines TRBV29-1 with TRBJ2-7; 12 bases line up with TRBD2. The CDR3 consists of 13 residues. Germline loops: CDR1 SQVTM, CDR2 ANQGSEA. The V segment lost 4 bases and the J segment 5 bases; nucleotides outside the gene matches: 3. CDR3 sequence: CSVGLAGAHEQYF. CDR3 DNA sequence: TGCAGCGTTGGACTAGCGGGAGCCCACGAGCAGTACTTC.

Turning to this clonotype: The junction shows a germline mismatch at one end, possibly a read error. V is TRBV2 and J is TRBJ1-2; unclear D gene. The CDR3 extends over 14 amino acids. The germline V gene encodes CDR1 SNHLY and CDR2 FYNNEI. CDR3 sequence: CANSEIGGDYGYTF. The CDR3 nucleotides read TGTGCCAACAGTGAGATAGGCGGGGACTATGGCTACACCTTC.

This clonotype was seen at least ten times. V and J are TRBV25-1 and TRBJ2-7; D perhaps matches TRBD1 (5 bases). Trimming shortened V by 1 base and J by 3 bases, and 13 bases separated the two germline ends. The germline gives CDR1 MGHDK, CDR2 SYGVNS. This CDR3 is 15 amino acids long. CDR3 protein: CASSESSVGDYEQYF. In nucleotides, the CDR3 is TGTGCCAGCAGTGAATCCTCGGTAGGGGACTACGAGCAGTACTTC.

The genes are TRBV29-1 and TRBJ1-1, with TRBD1 identical over 7 bases. The CDR3 has 15 residues. CDR1 and CDR2 (germline): SQVTM, ANQGSEA. V trimming: 0 bases; J trimming: 3 bases; junction bases outside the gene matches: 7. CDR3 bases: TGCAGCGTTGAAGAAACGGGACAGTGGGACACTGAAGCTTTCTTT. This gives the protein CSVEETGQWDTEAFF.

This clonotype was observed at least ten times. The genes are TRBV14 and TRBJ1-4; D gene uncertain. Trimming took 2 bases from V and 13 from J, leaving 11 bases between them. CDR1 is SGHDN, CDR2 FVKESK, per germline. The CDR3 consists of 12 residues. The CDR3 DNA reads as TGTGCCAGCAGCCAAACCCCCAGCGGACTGTTTTTT. This gives the protein CASSQTPSGLFF. The full variable domain, its missing parts supplied by reference TRBV14 and TRBJ1-4, is EAGVTQFPSHSVIEKGQTVTLRCDPISGHDNLYWYRRVMGKEIKFLLHFVKESKQDESGMPNNRFLAERTGGTYSTLKVQPAELEDSGVYFCASSQTPSGLFFGSGTQLSVL.